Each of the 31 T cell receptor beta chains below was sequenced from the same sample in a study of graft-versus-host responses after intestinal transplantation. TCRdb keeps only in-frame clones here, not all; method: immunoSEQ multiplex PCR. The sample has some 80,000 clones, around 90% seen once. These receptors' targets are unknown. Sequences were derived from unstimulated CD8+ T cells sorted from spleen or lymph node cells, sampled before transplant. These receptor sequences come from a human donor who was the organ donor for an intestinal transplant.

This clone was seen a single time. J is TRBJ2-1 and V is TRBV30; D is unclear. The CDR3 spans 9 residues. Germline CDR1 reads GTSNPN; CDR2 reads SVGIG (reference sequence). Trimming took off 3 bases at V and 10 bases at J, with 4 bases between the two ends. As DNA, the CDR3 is TGTGCCTGGAGCTTAGAGCAGTTCTTC. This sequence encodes CAWSLEQFF.

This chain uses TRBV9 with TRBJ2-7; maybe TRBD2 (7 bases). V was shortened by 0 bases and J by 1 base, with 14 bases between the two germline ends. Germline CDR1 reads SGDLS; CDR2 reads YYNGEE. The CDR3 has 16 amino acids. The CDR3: CASSVVGGGSSYEQYF. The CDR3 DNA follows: TGTGCCAGCAGCGTAGTTGGCGGGGGCTCATCCTACGAGCAGTACTTC. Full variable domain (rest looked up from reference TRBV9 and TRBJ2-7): DSGVTQTPKHLITATGQRVTLRCSPRSGDLSVYWYQQSLDQGLQFLIQYYNGEERAKGNILERFSAQQFPDLHSELNLSSLELGDSALYFCASSVVGGGSSYEQYFGPGTRLTVT.

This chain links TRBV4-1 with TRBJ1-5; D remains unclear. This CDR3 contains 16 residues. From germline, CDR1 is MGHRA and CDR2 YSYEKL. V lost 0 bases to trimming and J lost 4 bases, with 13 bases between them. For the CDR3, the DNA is TGCGCCAGCAGCCAAGAGGGCAGGTTTCCGAATCAGCCCCAGCATTTT. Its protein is CASSQEGRFPNQPQHF.

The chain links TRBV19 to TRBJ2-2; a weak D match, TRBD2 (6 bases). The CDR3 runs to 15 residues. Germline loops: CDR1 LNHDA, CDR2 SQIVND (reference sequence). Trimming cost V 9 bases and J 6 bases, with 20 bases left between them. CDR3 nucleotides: TGTGCCAGCAGAGGGTTACGGGGGAGACCCGGGGAGCTGTTTTTT. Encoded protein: CASRGLRGRPGELFF. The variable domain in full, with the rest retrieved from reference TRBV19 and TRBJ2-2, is DGGITQSPKYLFRKEGQNVTLSCEQNLNHDAMYWYRQDPGQGLRLIYYSQIVNDFQKGDIAEGYSVSREKKESFPLTVTSAQKNPTAFYLCASRGLRGRPGELFFGEGSRLTVL.

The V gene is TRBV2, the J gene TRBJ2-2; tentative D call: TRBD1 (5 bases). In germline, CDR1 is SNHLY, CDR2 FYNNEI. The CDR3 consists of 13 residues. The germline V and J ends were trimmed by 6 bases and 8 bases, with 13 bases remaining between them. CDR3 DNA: TGTGCCAGCAGGGGCCTAAGGGGTGGGGAGCTGTTTTTT. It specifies CASRGLRGGELFF.

The CDR3 loop is CASSMRDTQVTTDTQYF. CDR3 in DNA: TGTGCCAGCAGCATGAGGGACACCCAAGTAACCACAGATACGCAGTATTTT. The chain carries TRBV5-5 and TRBJ2-3; TRBD1 might be the D (6 bases). CDR1 SGHKS and CDR2 YYEKEE come from the germline V gene (reference sequence). The length of the CDR3 is 17 residues. V was pared by 4 bases and J by 2 bases, with 20 bases between.

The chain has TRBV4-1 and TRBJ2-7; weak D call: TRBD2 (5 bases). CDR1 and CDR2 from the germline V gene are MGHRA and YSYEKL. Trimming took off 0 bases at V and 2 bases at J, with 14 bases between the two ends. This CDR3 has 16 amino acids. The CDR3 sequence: CASSQDLGVRTYEQYF. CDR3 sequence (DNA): TGCGCCAGCAGCCAAGATCTCGGGGTGCGAACCTACGAGCAGTACTTC.

The CDR3 DNA sequence: TGTGCCACCAGTCTGACAGGGGCACCTGAAGCTTTCTTT. Translating it yields CATSLTGAPEAFF. The chain recombines TRBV15 with TRBJ1-1; TRBD1 matches at 8 bases. V shed 6 bases, J shed 6 bases, and the junction held 6 bases outside the gene matches. This CDR3 has 13 residues. Germline loops: CDR1 LNHNV, CDR2 YYDKDF (reference sequence). The full variable domain, with the rest looked up from reference TRBV15 and TRBJ1-1, is DAMVIQNPRYQVTQFGKPVTLSCSQTLNHNVMYWYQQKSSQAPKLLFHYYDKDFNNEADTPDNFQSRRPNTSFCFLDIRSPGLGDTAMYLCATSLTGAPEAFFGQGTRLTVV.

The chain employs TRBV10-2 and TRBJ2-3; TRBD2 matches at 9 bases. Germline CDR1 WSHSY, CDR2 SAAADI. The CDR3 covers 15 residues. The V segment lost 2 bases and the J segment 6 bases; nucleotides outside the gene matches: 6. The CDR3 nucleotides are TGCGCCAGCAGTGAGGTAGCGGGGGAGGGGGATACGCAGTATTTT. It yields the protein CASSEVAGEGDTQYF.

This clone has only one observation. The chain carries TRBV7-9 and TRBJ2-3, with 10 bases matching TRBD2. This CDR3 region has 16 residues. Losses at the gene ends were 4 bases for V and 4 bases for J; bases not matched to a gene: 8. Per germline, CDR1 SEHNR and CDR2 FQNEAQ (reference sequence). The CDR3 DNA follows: TGTGCCAGCAGCTCCGGGACTAGCGTAAGGTCAGATACGCAGTATTTT. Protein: CASSSGTSVRSDTQYF.

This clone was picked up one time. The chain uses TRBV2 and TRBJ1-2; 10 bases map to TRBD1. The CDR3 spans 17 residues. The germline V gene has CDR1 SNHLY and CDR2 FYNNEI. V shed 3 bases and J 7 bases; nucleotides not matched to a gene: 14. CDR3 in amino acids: CASSDVWLLGQGVGYTF. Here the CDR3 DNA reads TGTGCCAGCAGTGATGTGTGGCTCCTAGGACAGGGGGTTGGCTACACCTTC.

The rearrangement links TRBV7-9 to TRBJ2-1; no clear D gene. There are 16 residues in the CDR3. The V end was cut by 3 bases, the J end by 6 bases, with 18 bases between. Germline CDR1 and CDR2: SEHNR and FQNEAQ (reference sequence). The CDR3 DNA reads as TGTGCCAGCAGCTTCCTCCTTGACGGTCCTGCCAATGAGCAGTTCTTC. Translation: CASSFLLDGPANEQFF.

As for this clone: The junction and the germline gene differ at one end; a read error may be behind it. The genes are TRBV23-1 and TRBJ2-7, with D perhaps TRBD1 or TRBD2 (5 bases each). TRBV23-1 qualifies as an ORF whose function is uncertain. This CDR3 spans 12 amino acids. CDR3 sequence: CASSQSPRDGNF. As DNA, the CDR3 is TGCGCCAGCAGTCAATCGCCCCGGGACGGGAACTTC.

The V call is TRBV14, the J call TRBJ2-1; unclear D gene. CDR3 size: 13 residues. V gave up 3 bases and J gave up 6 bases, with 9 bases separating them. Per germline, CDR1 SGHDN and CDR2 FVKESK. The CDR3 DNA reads TGTGCCAGCAGCCAGGGAAACTCCAATGAGCAGTTCTTC. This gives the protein CASSQGNSNEQFF.

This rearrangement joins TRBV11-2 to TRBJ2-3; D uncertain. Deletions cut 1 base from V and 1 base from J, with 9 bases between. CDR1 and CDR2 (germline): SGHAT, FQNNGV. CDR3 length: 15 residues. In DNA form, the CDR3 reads TGTGCCAGCAGCTTAGTAGTAATTGGCACAGATACGCAGTATTTT. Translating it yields CASSLVVIGTDTQYF.

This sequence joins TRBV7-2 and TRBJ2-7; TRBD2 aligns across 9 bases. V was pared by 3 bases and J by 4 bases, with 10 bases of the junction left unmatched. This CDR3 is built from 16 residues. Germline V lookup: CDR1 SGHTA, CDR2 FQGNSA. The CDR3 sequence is CASSLGLAGTLYEQYF. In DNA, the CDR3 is TGTGCCAGCAGCTTGGGTCTAGCGGGGACCTTATACGAGCAGTACTTC.

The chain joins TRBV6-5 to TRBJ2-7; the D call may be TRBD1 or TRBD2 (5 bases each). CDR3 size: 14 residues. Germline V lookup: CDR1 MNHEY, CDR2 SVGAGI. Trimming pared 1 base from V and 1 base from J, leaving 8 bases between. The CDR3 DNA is TGTGCCAGCAGTTACTGGGACCGTTCCTACGAGCAGTACTTC. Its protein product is CASSYWDRSYEQYF.

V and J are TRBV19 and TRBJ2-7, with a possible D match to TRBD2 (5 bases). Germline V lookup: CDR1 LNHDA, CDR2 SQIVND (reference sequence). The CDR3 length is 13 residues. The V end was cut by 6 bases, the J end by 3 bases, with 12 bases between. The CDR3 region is CASSIGRGYEQYF. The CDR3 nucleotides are TGTGCCAGTAGCATTGGACGGGGCTACGAGCAGTACTTC.

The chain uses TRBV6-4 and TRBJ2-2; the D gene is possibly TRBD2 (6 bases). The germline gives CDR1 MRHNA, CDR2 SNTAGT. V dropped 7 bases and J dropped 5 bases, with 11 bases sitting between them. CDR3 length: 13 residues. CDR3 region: CASTASETGELFF. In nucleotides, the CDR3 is TGTGCCAGCACAGCTAGCGAGACCGGGGAGCTGTTTTTT.

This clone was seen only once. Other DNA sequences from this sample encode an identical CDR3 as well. This CDR3 reads CASSQGQGPNYGYTF. CDR3 nucleotides: TGTGCCAGCAGTCAGGGACAGGGACCGAACTATGGCTACACCTTC. The rearrangement links TRBV6-5 to TRBJ1-2, with 9 nucleotides matching TRBD1. CDR1 and CDR2 from the germline V gene are MNHEY and SVGAGI. After removal of 5 bases from V and 2 bases from J, the junction contained 6 bases not matched to a gene. The CDR3 is made up of 15 amino acids.

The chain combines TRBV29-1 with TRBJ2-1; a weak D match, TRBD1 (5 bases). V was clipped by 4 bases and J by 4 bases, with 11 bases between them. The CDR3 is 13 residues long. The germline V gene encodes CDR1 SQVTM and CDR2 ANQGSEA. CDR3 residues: CSVALTAYNEQFF. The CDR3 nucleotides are TGCAGCGTTGCCCTGACAGCGTACAATGAGCAGTTCTTC.

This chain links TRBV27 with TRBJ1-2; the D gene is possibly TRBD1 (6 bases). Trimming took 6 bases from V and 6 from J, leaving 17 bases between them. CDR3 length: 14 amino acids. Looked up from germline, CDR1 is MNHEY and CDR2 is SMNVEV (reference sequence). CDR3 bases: TGTGCCAGCAGGGCCCAGGGGAGTAGGGATGGCTACACCTTC. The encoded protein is CASRAQGSRDGYTF.

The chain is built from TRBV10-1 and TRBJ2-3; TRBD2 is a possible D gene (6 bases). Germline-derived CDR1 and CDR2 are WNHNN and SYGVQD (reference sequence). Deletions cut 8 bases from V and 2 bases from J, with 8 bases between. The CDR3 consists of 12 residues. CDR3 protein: CASGEDTDTQYF. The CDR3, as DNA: TGCGCCAGCGGGGAGGACACAGATACGCAGTATTTT.

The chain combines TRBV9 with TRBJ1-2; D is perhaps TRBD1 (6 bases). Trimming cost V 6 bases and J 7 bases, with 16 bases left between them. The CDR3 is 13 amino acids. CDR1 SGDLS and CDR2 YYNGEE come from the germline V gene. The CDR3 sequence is CASTAQGPFGYTF. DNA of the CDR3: TGTGCCAGCACTGCACAGGGCCCTTTTGGCTACACCTTC.

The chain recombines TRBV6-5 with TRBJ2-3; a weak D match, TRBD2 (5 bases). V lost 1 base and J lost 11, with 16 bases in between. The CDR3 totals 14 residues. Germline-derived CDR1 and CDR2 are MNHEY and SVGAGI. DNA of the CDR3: TGTGCCAGCAGTTACTACCCAACTAGAAACCAGCAGTATTTT. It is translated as CASSYYPTRNQQYF.

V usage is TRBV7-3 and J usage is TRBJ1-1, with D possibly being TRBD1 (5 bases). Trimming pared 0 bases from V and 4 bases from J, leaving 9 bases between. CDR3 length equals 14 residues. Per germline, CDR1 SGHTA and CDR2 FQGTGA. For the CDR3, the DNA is TGTGCCAGCAGCTTAACGGGGGGAGGCACTGAAGCTTTCTTT. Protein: CASSLTGGGTEAFF.

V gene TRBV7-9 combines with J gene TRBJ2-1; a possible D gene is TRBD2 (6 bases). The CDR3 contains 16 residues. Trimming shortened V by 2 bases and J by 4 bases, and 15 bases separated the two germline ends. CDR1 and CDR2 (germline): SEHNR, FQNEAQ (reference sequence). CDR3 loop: CASSLIPGEGYNEQFF. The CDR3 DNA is TGTGCCAGCAGCTTAATACCGGGAGAGGGGTACAATGAGCAGTTCTTC.

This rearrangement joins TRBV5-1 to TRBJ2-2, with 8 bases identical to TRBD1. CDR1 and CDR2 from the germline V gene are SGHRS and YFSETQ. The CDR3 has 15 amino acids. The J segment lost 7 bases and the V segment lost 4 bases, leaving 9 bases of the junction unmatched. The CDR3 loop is CASSPGAGGIGELFF. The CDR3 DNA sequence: TGCGCCAGCAGCCCGGGGGCAGGGGGCATCGGGGAGCTGTTTTTT.

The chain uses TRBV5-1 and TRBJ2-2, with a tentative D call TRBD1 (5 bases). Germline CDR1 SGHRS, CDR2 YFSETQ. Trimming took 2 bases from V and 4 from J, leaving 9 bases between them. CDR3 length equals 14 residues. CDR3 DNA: TGCGCCAGCAGCTTACTGGACATCACCGGGGAGCTGTTTTTT. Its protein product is CASSLLDITGELFF. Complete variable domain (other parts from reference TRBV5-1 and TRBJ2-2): KAGVTQTPRYLIKTRGQQVTLSCSPISGHRSVSWYQQTPGQGLQFLFEYFSETQRNKGNFPGRFSGRQFSNSRSEMNVSTLELGDSALYLCASSLLDITGELFFGEGSRLTVL.

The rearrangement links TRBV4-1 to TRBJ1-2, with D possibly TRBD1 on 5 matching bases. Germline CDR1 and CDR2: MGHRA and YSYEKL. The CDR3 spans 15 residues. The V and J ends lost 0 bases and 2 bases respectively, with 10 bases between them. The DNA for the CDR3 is TGCGCCAGCAGCCAAGACTGGGACCTAAACTATGGCTACACCTTC. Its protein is CASSQDWDLNYGYTF.

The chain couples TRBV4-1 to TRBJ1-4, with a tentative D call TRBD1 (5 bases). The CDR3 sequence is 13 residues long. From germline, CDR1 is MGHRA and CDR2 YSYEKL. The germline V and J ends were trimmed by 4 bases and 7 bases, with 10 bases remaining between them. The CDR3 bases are TGCGCCAGCAGCCCCGTTGGGGGTGAAAAACTGTTTTTT. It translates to CASSPVGGEKLFF.